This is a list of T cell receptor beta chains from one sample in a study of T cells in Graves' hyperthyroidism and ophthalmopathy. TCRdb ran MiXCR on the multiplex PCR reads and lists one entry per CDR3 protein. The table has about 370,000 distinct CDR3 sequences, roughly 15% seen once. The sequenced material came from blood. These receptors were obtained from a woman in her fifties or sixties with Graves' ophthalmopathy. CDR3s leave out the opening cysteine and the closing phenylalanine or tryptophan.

cdr3_aa: ASSWGTAVNNEQF
j_call: TRBJ2-1
v_call: TRBV11-3

cdr3_aa: ASSLEGGSGSYFPAKNIQY
j_call: TRBJ2-4
v_call: TRBV5-1

cdr3_aa: ACQRGETEAF
j_call: TRBJ1-1
v_call: TRBV30

cdr3_aa: ATTATYSGANVLT
j_call: TRBJ2-6
v_call: TRBV12-3/TRBV12-4

cdr3_aa: SGYSGDTQY
j_call: TRBJ2-3
v_call: TRBV20-1

cdr3_aa: AISEPGTGPETQY
j_call: TRBJ2-5
v_call: TRBV10-3

cdr3_aa: SARDPGRGAEAF
j_call: TRBJ1-1
v_call: TRBV20-1

cdr3_aa: ASSQGKGPSYGYT
j_call: TRBJ1-2
v_call: TRBV3-1

cdr3_aa: ASRGTGLPNEQF
j_call: TRBJ2-1
v_call: TRBV7-2

cdr3_aa: ASSLAGTGNYGYT
j_call: TRBJ1-2
v_call: TRBV12-3/TRBV12-4

cdr3_aa: ASKLAGGPDTQY
j_call: TRBJ2-3
v_call: TRBV10-3

cdr3_aa: ASASSGWPNEKLF
j_call: TRBJ1-4
v_call: TRBV27

cdr3_aa: ASRGYHSYEQY
j_call: TRBJ2-7
v_call: TRBV11-1

cdr3_aa: SARGLGVGDEQF
j_call: TRBJ2-1
v_call: TRBV29-1

cdr3_aa: SAPYKDGQF
j_call: TRBJ2-1
v_call: TRBV20-1

cdr3_aa: ASSKASGGSDTQY
j_call: TRBJ2-3
v_call: TRBV6-2/TRBV6-3

cdr3_aa: SARGLAGVDTQY
j_call: TRBJ2-3
v_call: TRBV20-1

cdr3_aa: AWSAKGHSSEKLF
j_call: TRBJ1-4
v_call: TRBV30

cdr3_aa: SPLSGFSYNEQF
j_call: TRBJ2-1
v_call: TRBV29-1

cdr3_aa: ASSPKQGTLLHPQETQY
j_call: TRBJ2-5
v_call: TRBV28

cdr3_aa: SALSGLAGSLAKNIQY
j_call: TRBJ2-4
v_call: TRBV20-1

cdr3_aa: ASSERGAGVGYNEQF
j_call: TRBJ2-1
v_call: TRBV6-1

cdr3_aa: ASSFRASNTGELF
j_call: TRBJ2-2
v_call: TRBV5-1

cdr3_aa: ASRLSGRIDEQY
j_call: TRBJ2-7
v_call: TRBV6-1

cdr3_aa: ASSPGTPLKETQY
j_call: TRBJ2-5
v_call: TRBV12-3/TRBV12-4

cdr3_aa: ASRPVLAATTDTQY
j_call: TRBJ2-3
v_call: TRBV6-1

cdr3_aa: ASSLFRLAGDEQF
j_call: TRBJ2-1
v_call: TRBV28